This T cell receptor beta chain originates from a study of cytomegalovirus exposure and HLA in healthy donors. Study-wide results and limits: The study flagged about 150 TCR beta chains as cytomegalovirus-associated.

Notes on this clone: What it binds is unknown.

With V trimmed by 2 bases and J by 7 bases, 11 bases remained unmatched. Germline CDR1 and CDR2: SGHRS and YFSETQ. The CDR3 contains 15 residues. Measured with immunoSEQ multiplex PCR; TCRdb has only the in-frame clones, and not every one. The sample shows 75,000 to 100,000 clones, about 96% of them seen only once. This rearrangement joins TRBV5-1 to TRBJ1-2; 7 bases agree with TRBD1. Sequenced sample: PBMCs. The source of this sequence is a man younger than 35 in good health and CMV-seronegative. The CDR3: CASSLVTGNDSGYTF. The CDR3 coding sequence is TGCGCCAGCAGCTTAGTGACAGGGAATGATTCTGGCTACACCTTC.